The 4 T cell receptor beta chains below come from one sample, sequenced in a study of OX40 agonist ivuxolimab in advanced cancers. TCRdb's table, derived via immunoSEQ multiplex PCR, lists solely in-frame clones and lacks some. The sample consists of 75,000 to 95,000 clones, approximately 92% of them appearing once. The specimen was CD4+ or CD8+ T cells sorted from blood, collected in a trial of the OX40 agonist ivuxolimab. These receptor sequences come from an adult with an advanced solid tumor such as melanoma, head and neck, liver or kidney cancer.

This chain connects TRBV18 to TRBJ2-5; D might be TRBD2 (6 bases). CDR3 size: 14 residues. Between the trimmed V and J ends, which lost 3 bases and 0 bases, there was a span of 8 bases. The germline V gene has CDR1 KGHSH and CDR2 LQKENI. CDR3 DNA: TGTGCCAGCTCACCCGCGGGACACCAAGAGACCCAGTACTTC. This sequence encodes CASSPAGHQETQYF.

The V gene is TRBV19, the J gene TRBJ1-5; D uncertain. The CDR3 sequence is 12 residues long. The germline gives CDR1 LNHDA, CDR2 SQIVND (reference sequence). V lost 3 bases and J 6 bases, leaving 6 bases between the germline ends. The CDR3 coding sequence is TGTGCCAGTAGTATCGTTGGTCAGCCCCAGCATTTT. Translating gives CASSIVGQPQHF.

The chain carries TRBV7-9 and TRBJ2-7; TRBD2 matches at 13 bases. CDR1 and CDR2 from the germline V gene are SEHNR and FQNEAQ (reference sequence). The CDR3 sequence is 14 residues long. The junction had 3 bases not matched to a gene; V was cut back by 5 bases and J by 5 bases. The CDR3 DNA reads as TGTGCCAGCAGCCCCGGACTAGCGGGAGACGAGCAGTACTTC. It yields the protein CASSPGLAGDEQYF.

The chain links TRBV19 to TRBJ2-2; maybe TRBD1 (5 bases). The germline V gene encodes CDR1 LNHDA and CDR2 SQIVND (reference sequence). The CDR3 totals 13 residues. The CDR3 sequence is CAETRVNTGELFF. The CDR3 nucleotides are TGTGCAGAAACCAGGGTTAACACCGGGGAGCTGTTTTTT.